The clone carrying this TCR beta chain was seen at least ten times. TCRdb ran MiXCR on the reads and lists one entry per CDR3 protein. The table shows 300,000 to 450,000 distinct CDR3 sequences, with 15% to 20% occurring only once. These data are taken from a study of T cell repertoires in cytomegalovirus infection. The CDR3 contains 16 residues. The junction had 10 bases not matched to a gene; V was cut back by 1 base and J by 5 bases. The clonotype comes from a human donor in good health (CMV status not recorded). Some clones in this sample may be carry-over from other donors' samples. Sequencing input: PBMCs. The chain has TRBV12-3 or TRBV12-4 and TRBJ2-5, with 7 bases that match TRBD2. The CDR3 protein is CASSLGSTGGPETQYF. The CDR3 region has the DNA TGTGCCAGCAGTTTAGGGTCTACGGGAGGCCCGGAGACCCAGTACTTC.